This TCR beta chain was observed in a study of beta chain features in type 1 diabetes. As for the study in general: Patients shared similar age, gender and cell yields with healthy donors. General study points: Type 1 diabetes patients had moderately but significantly shorter TCRB CDR3s in all four CD4+ subsets.

V lost 3 bases to trimming and J lost 3 bases; unmatched junction nucleotides: 2. The CDR3 consists of 16 residues. The germline V gene has CDR1 MGHRA and CDR2 YSYEKL. This clone was counted only a few times. Its antigen is as yet unknown. Expressed TCRB transcripts were sequenced, since all the RNA that had been isolated was reverse transcribed. Regulatory, naive and central memory T cell samples averaged around 3.6 million reads. Clones were sequenced by immunoSEQ multiplex PCR, and TCRdb holds only the in-frame ones, with some missing. Found here are some 290,000 clones, roughly an eighth of them singletons; the top ten hold more than 0.015%.

The TCR was taken from a man between 25 and 39 years old with type 1 diabetes. J is TRBJ2-1 and V is TRBV4-1, with 13 bases that match TRBD2. The sequencing input was naive CD4+ T cells from blood. CDR3: CASSHGTSGVYNEQFF. The CDR3 DNA reads as TGCGCCAGCAGCCATGGGACTAGCGGGGTCTACAATGAGCAGTTCTTC.